The rows below give T cell receptor beta chains drawn from one sample of a study of neoadjuvant anti-PD-1 for oral cavity cancer. Assay used: immunoSEQ multiplex PCR; TCRdb lists only in-frame clones, some missing. The sample lists about 23,000 clones; 40% to 55% were seen once. Material: tumor tissue, obtained after nivolumab (anti-PD-1) treatment. All receptors come from a person aged 40 to 85 with oral cavity squamous cell carcinoma. CDR3s include the opening cysteine and the closing phenylalanine or tryptophan. The order of the fields is V gene, J gene, CDR3 protein.

V: TRBV5-6; J: TRBJ1-1; CDR3: CASSILRTEAFF
V: TRBV9; J: TRBJ2-3; CDR3: CASGGGTDTQYF
V: TRBV5-6; J: TRBJ1-2; CDR3: CASSLARDRVTNYGYTF
V: TRBV4-1; J: TRBJ1-2; CDR3: CASSQAGDRYGYTF
V: TRBV4-1; J: TRBJ1-2; CDR3: CASSLSLGSGYGYTF
V: TRBV20-1; J: TRBJ1-1; CDR3: CSASHRVEAFF
V: TRBV7-2; J: TRBJ1-3; CDR3: CASHPNCCSGNTIYF
V: TRBV6-1; J: TRBJ2-7; CDR3: CASRAYGTVTYEQYF
V: TRBV19; J: TRBJ1-1; CDR3: CASSIGGGRANTEAFF
V: TRBV7-9; J: TRBJ1-1; CDR3: CASSLVTGTTEAFF
V: TRBV4-1; J: TRBJ1-1; CDR3: CASSLQGGTEAFF
V: TRBV10-2; J: TRBJ2-4; CDR3: CASSESNKNIQYF
V: TRBV7-2; J: TRBJ2-3; CDR3: CASSSGGYADTQYF
V: TRBV7-6; J: TRBJ1-6; CDR3: CASSLTTGDLSPLHF
V: TRBV11-2; J: TRBJ1-2; CDR3: CASSPSTPTDGYTF
V: TRBV19; J: TRBJ2-7; CDR3: CASSSTPGGLAYEQYF
V: TRBV15; J: TRBJ2-5; CDR3: CATSGGTPGVETQYF
V: TRBV28; J: TRBJ1-5; CDR3: CASTLTGYNQPQHF
V: TRBV30; J: TRBJ1-2; CDR3: CAWRDRGTYGYTF
V: TRBV15; J: TRBJ2-7; CDR3: CATSRERGVYEQYF
V: TRBV19; J: TRBJ2-3; CDR3: CASSIGADVTDTQYF
V: TRBV7-6; J: TRBJ1-5; CDR3: CATGTGGISNQPQHF
V: TRBV10-3; J: TRBJ1-1; CDR3: CASKGPTNTEAFF
V: TRBV28; J: TRBJ1-4; CDR3: CASSWGDEKLFF
V: TRBV25-1; J: TRBJ2-7; CDR3: CASTRGRSYEQYF
V: TRBV6-5; J: TRBJ2-6; CDR3: CASSYGRFSGANVLTF
V: TRBV2; J: TRBJ1-1; CDR3: CASGRQVEAFF
V: TRBV7-8; J: TRBJ1-1; CDR3: CASSLARLEILNTEAFF
V: TRBV2; J: TRBJ2-1; CDR3: CASSAGLNPYNEQFF
V: TRBV6-1; J: TRBJ2-6; CDR3: CASMDSPGANVLTF
V: TRBV7-6; J: TRBJ2-7; CDR3: CASSLVESYEQYF
V: TRBV30; J: TRBJ1-6; CDR3: CAWTAQGSNNSPLHF
V: TRBV4-3; J: TRBJ1-6; CDR3: CASSQDFRGVAYNSPLHF
V: TRBV6-1; J: TRBJ1-5; CDR3: CASTLGRNQPQHF
V: TRBV6-5; J: TRBJ2-1; CDR3: CASKASGGDEQFF
V: TRBV4-1; J: TRBJ1-1; CDR3: CASSPKGTDYTEAFF
V: TRBV29-1; J: TRBJ2-6; CDR3: CSLLTGTGPTGANVLTF
V: TRBV9; J: TRBJ1-3; CDR3: CASSSDPSGNTIYF
V: TRBV7-9; J: TRBJ2-1; CDR3: CASSLYSGTASYNEQFF
V: TRBV5-8; J: TRBJ2-3; CDR3: CAGRARGTDTQYF
V: TRBV4-1; J: TRBJ1-1; CDR3: CASSQDPDRFFTNTEAFF
V: TRBV27; J: TRBJ2-1; CDR3: CASLRAGGLLSEQFF
V: TRBV11-3; J: TRBJ2-3; CDR3: CASSLGEPTDTQYF
V: TRBV29-1; J: TRBJ1-3; CDR3: CSVAGTGGNTIYF
V: TRBV6-5; J: TRBJ2-7; CDR3: CASSYVEYF
V: TRBV4-1; J: TRBJ2-5; CDR3: CASSQDSRGGQETQYF
V: TRBV9; J: TRBJ1-4; CDR3: CASSVTTAPEKLFF
V: TRBV5-1; J: TRBJ1-1; CDR3: CASSLQNTEAFF
V: TRBV5-1; J: TRBJ1-5; CDR3: CASSLGGTSYQPQHF
V: TRBV5-4; J: TRBJ1-1; CDR3: CASSLAGGFYTEAFF
V: TRBV23-1; J: TRBJ2-7; CDR3: CASSQSSGKIHEQYF
V: TRBV10-3; J: TRBJ2-5; CDR3: CAIRDGGALETQYF
V: TRBV6-5; J: TRBJ1-5; CDR3: CASSYDRGDQPQHF
V: TRBV13; J: TRBJ2-1; CDR3: CASSSLTSGSYNEQFF